The clone carrying this T cell receptor (beta chain) has just a few counts. Its specificity is not known. The data were obtained in a study of identical twins. Study-wide points: While abundant cord blood beta clonotypes carried fewer insertions, memory repertoires showed no such pattern. Interpretation of the results relied on cross-sectional statistical analysis and not on following the same donors. Out-of-frame TCR alpha sharing observed in monozygotic twins exceeded model estimates.

A template switching step contributed a universal primer site, while unique molecular identifiers were present in the cDNA. TCRdb called the 5' RACE reads again in MiXCR, with one record for every CDR3 protein. The sample has a few hundred thousand distinct CDR3 sequences, roughly 9.5% seen once. The CDR3 covers 12 residues. V shed 3 bases and J shed 7 bases, with 9 bases lying between them. The germline V gene encodes CDR1 MDHEN and CDR2 SYDVKM. Separately, the same data were catalogued under a study of yellow fever vaccine responses in identical twins.

The chain has TRBV28 and TRBJ1-2; a possible D gene is TRBD1 (5 bases). This receptor was taken from a woman aged 18-29 years in good health. The sample was PBMCs. The CDR3 sequence is CASSLGRGGYTF. In DNA, the CDR3 is TGTGCCAGCAGTTTGGGACGCGGTGGCTACACCTTC.